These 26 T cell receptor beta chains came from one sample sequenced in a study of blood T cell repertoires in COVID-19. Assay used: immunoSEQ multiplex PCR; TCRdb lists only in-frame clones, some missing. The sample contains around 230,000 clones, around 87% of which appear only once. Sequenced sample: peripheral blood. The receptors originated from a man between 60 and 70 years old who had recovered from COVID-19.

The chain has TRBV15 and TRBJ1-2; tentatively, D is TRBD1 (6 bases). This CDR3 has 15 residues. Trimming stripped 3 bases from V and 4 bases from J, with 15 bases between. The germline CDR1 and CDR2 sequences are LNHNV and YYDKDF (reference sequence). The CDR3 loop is CATSRYRRDTYGYTF. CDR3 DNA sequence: TGTGCCACCAGCAGGTATCGACGGGACACCTATGGCTACACCTTC.

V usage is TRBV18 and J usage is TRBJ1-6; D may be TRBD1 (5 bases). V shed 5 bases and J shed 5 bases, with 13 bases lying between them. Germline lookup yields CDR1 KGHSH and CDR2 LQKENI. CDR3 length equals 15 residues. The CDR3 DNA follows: TGTGCCAGCTCATCCTACCAGGGTGATAATTCACCCCTCCACTTT. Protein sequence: CASSSYQGDNSPLHF.

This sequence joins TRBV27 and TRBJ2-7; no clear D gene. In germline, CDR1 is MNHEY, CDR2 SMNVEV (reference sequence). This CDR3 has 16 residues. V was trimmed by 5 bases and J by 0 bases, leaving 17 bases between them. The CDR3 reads CASSPSFNRASYEQYF. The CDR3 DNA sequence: TGTGCCAGCAGTCCCTCTTTTAATAGAGCCTCCTACGAGCAGTACTTC.

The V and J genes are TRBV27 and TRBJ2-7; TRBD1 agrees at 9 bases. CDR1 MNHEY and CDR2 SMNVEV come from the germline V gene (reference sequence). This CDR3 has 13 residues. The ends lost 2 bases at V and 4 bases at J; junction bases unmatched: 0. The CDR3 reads CASSLGTGYEQYV. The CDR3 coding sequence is TGTGCCAGCAGTTTAGGGACAGGGTACGAGCAGTACGTC.

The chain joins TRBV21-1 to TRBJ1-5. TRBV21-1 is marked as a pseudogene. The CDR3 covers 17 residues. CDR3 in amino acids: CASSKSSILAGNQPQHF. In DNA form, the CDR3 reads TGTGCCAGCAGCAAGAGCAGCATCCTCGCGGGTAATCAGCCCCAGCATTTT.

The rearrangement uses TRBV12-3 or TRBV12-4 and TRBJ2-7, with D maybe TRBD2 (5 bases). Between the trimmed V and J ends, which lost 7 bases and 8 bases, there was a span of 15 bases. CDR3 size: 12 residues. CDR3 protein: CASTGVAFKQYF. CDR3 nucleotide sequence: TGTGCCAGCACCGGGGTAGCTTTCAAGCAGTACTTC.

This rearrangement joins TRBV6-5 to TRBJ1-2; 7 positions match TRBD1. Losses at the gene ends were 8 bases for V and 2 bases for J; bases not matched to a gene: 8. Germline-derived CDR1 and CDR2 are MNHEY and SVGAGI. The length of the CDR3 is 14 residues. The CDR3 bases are TGTGCCAGCTTCCGGGACAGAGGGAACTATGGCTACACCTTC. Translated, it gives CASFRDRGNYGYTF.

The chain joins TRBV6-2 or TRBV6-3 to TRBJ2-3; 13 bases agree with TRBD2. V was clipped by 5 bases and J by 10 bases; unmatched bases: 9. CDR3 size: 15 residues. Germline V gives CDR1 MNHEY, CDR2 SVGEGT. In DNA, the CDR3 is TGTGCCAGCAGTCCCGGACTAGCGGGGGCCCGCCCGCAGTATTTT. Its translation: CASSPGLAGARPQYF.

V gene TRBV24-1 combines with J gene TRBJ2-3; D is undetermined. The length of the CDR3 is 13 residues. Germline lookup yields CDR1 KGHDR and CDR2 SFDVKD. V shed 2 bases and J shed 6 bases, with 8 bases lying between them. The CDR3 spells CATSDSTPDTQYF. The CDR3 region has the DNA TGTGCCACCAGTGATTCTACCCCGGATACGCAGTATTTT.

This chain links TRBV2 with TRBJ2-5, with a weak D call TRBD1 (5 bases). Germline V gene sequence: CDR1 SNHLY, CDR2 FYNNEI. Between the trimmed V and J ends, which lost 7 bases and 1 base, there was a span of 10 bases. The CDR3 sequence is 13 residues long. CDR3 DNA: TGTGCCAGCAACACACAGGTCCAAGAGACCCAGTACTTC. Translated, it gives CASNTQVQETQYF.

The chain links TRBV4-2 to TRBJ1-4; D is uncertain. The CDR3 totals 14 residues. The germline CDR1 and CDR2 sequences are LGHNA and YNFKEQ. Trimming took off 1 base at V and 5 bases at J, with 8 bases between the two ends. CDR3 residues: CASSQGPRNEKLFF. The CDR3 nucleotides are TGTGCCAGCAGCCAAGGTCCCAGAAATGAAAAACTGTTTTTT.

For the CDR3, the DNA is TGTGCCAGCAGCCGAAAAATGGGACTAGCACGTTACGAGCAGTTCTTC. Its protein product is CASSRKMGLARYEQFF. The V call is TRBV14, the J call TRBJ2-1; TRBD2 agrees at 9 bases. The CDR3 extends over 16 amino acids. J gave up 10 bases and V 4 bases, and 14 bases lay outside the gene matches. Germline CDR1 reads SGHDN; CDR2 reads FVKESK.

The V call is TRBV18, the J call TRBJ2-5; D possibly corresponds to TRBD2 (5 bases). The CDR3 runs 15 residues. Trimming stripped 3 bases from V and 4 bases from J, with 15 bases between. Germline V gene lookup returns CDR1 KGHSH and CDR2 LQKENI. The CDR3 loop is CASSPPDGNAETQYF. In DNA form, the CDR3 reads TGTGCCAGCTCACCCCCTGACGGGAACGCAGAGACCCAGTACTTC.

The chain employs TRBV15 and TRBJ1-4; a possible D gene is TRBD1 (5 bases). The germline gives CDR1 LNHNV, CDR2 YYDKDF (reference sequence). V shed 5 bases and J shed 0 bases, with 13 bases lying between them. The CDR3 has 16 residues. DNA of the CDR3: TGTGCCACCAGCCCAAGGGGAAAAGCAACTAATGAAAAACTGTTTTTT. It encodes CATSPRGKATNEKLFF. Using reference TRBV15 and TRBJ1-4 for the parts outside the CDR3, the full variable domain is DAMVIQNPRYQVTQFGKPVTLSCSQTLNHNVMYWYQQKSSQAPKLLFHYYDKDFNNEADTPDNFQSRRPNTSFCFLDIRSPGLGDTAMYLCATSPRGKATNEKLFFGSGTQLSVL.

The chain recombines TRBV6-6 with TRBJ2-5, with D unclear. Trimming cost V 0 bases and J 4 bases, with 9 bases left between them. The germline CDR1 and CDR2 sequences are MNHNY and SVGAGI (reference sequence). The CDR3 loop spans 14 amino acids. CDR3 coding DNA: TGTGCCAGCAGTTACTCCCAGGTCGGAGAGACCCAGTACTTC. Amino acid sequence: CASSYSQVGETQYF.

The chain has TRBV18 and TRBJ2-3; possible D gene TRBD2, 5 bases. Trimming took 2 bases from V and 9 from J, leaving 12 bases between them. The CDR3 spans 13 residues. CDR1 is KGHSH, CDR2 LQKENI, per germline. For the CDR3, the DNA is TGTGCCAGCTCACCATCTCAAGCGGAGACGCAGTATTTT. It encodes CASSPSQAETQYF.

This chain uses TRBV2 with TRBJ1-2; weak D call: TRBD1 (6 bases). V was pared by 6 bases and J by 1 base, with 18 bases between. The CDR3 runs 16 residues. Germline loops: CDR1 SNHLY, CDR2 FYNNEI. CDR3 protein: CASRVHGGQGNYGYTF. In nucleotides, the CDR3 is TGTGCCAGCAGGGTCCACGGGGGGCAGGGTAACTATGGCTACACCTTC.

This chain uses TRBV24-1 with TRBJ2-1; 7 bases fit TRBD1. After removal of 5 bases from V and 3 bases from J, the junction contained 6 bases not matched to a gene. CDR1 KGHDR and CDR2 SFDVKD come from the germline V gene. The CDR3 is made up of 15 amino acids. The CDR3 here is CATSAMDRFYNEQFF. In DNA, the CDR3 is TGTGCCACCAGTGCCATGGACAGGTTCTACAATGAGCAGTTCTTC.

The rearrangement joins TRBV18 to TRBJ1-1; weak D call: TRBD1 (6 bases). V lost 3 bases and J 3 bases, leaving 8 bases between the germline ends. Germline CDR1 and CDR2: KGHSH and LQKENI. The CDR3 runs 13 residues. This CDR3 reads CASSPNRDTEAFF. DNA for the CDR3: TGTGCCAGCTCACCCAACAGGGACACTGAAGCTTTCTTT.

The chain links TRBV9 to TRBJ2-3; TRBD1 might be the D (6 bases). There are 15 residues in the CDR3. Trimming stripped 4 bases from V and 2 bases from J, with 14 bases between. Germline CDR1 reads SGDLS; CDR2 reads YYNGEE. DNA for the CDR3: TGTGCCAGCAGCAGAATAGGGGGACCCACAGATACGCAGTATTTT. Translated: CASSRIGGPTDTQYF. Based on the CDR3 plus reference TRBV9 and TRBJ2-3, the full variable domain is DSGVTQTPKHLITATGQRVTLRCSPRSGDLSVYWYQQSLDQGLQFLIQYYNGEERAKGNILERFSAQQFPDLHSELNLSSLELGDSALYFCASSRIGGPTDTQYFGPGTRLTVL.

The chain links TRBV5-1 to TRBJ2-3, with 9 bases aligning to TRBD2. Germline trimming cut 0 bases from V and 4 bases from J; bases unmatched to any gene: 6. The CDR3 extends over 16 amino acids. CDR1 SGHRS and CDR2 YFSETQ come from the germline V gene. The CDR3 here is CASSLDLAGTADTQYF. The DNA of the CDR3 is TGCGCCAGCAGCTTGGATCTAGCGGGGACAGCAGATACGCAGTATTTT.

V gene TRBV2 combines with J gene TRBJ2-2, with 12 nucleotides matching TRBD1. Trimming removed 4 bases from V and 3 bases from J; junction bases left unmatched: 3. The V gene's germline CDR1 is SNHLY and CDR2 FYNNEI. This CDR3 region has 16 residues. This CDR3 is CASSGDRGRYTGELFF. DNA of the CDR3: TGTGCCAGCAGTGGGGACAGGGGGCGTTACACCGGGGAGCTGTTTTTT.

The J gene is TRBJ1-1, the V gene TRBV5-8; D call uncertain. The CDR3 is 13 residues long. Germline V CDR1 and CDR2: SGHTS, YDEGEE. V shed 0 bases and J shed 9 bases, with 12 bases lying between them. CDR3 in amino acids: CASSLESRGKAFF. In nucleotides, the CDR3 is TGTGCCAGCAGCTTGGAGTCGAGAGGGAAAGCTTTCTTT.

CDR3 sequence (DNA): TGTGCCAGCTCAGTACCCGGGAACACTGAAGCTTTCTTT. Translation: CASSVPGNTEAFF. This chain joins TRBV18 and TRBJ1-1; D is uncertain. Trimming took 5 bases from V and 1 from J, leaving 8 bases between them. In germline, CDR1 is KGHSH, CDR2 LQKENI. The CDR3 runs 13 residues.

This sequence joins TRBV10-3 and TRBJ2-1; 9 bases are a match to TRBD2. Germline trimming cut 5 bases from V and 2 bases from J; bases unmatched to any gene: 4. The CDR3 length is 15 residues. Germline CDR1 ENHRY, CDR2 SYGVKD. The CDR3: CAISLAGFPYNEQFF. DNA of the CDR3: TGTGCCATCAGTCTAGCGGGGTTCCCCTACAATGAGCAGTTCTTC.

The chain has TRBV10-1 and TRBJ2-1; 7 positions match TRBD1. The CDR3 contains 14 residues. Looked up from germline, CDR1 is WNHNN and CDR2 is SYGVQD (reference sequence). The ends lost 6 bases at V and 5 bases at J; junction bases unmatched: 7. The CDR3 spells CASSLTQGDNEQFF. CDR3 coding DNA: TGCGCCAGCAGCTTGACCCAGGGGGACAATGAGCAGTTCTTC.